Listed below are T cell receptor beta chains from one sample, sequenced in a study of patients and donors after allogeneic stem cell transplantation. TCRdb itself ran the RT-PCR reads through MiXCR, one entry per CDR3 protein. The table has approximately 38,000 distinct CDR3 sequences, about 31% seen once. The material sequenced was blood, either unsorted or a sorted T cell fraction (not recorded which). These receptors all stem from a human donor who was either an allogeneic HSCT recipient or a stem cell or donor lymphocyte infusion donor (not recorded which). It is not recorded whose cells these are; they may come from a transplant donor. Both conserved end residues are part of each CDR3. The order of the fields is clone size, CDR3 length, J gene, V gene, CDR3 protein. A clone size is listed for some rows: how often the clone was seen (once, few, many), or a class if it is expanded.

.,11,TRBJ1-2,TRBV20-1,CSLPFNYGYTF
.,13,TRBJ2-7,TRBV20-1,CSARGTGTYEQYF
once,17,TRBJ2-3,TRBV7-8,CASSLKFGGTSTDTQYF
.,14,TRBJ2-2,TRBV29-1,CSVPYPPNTGELFF
few,17,TRBJ2-2,TRBV9,CASSVGLAGTHTGELFF
once,16,TRBJ2-7,TRBV10-3,CAISESRLAGVYEQYF
few,14,TRBJ2-3,TRBV20-1,CSASSGVTTDTQYF
.,15,TRBJ1-1,TRBV12-3/TRBV12-4,CASSHDRRLNTEAFF
many,13,TRBJ1-5,TRBV7-2,CASSSQGGQPQHF
.,17,TRBJ2-3,TRBV7-3,CASSLWGLAGREDTQYF
few,14,TRBJ1-1,TRBV29-1,CSVEPAEQMSEAFF
few,15,TRBJ1-1,TRBV19,CASSIGQGVSTEAFF
.,13,TRBJ2-7,TRBV28,CASSLYRDYEQYF
.,13,TRBJ1-1,TRBV29-1,CSVGWDRNTEAFF
few,15,TRBJ1-4,TRBV6-6,CASSYERSTNEKLFF
.,14,TRBJ1-2,TRBV11-2,CASSPGTANYGYTF
.,17,TRBJ1-6,TRBV12-3/TRBV12-4,CASSFWQGTYYNSPLHF
.,11,TRBJ2-1,TRBV19,CASSHNNEQFF
.,15,TRBJ2-1,TRBV7-3,CASSLTSGNYDEQFF
few,14,TRBJ2-7,TRBV6-2/TRBV6-3,CASSTGQPIGEQYF
few,13,TRBJ1-1,TRBV6-6,CASSYSTGQEAFF
.,16,TRBJ2-5,TRBV4-3,CASSQDPTGPQETQYF
many,15,TRBJ1-5,TRBV12-3/TRBV12-4,CASSSRQGSNQPQHF
.,13,TRBJ1-4,TRBV5-1,CASSSGQGEKLFF
many,13,TRBJ1-1,TRBV20-1,CSVRQGADTEAFF
few,16,TRBJ2-3,TRBV5-5,CASSYRPKPPTDTQYF
.,15,TRBJ1-5,TRBV11-2,CASSLGDRGHQPQHF
.,15,TRBJ2-3,TRBV7-7,CATSDSLTGTDTQYF
few,14,TRBJ2-5,TRBV5-1,CASSIWTDQETQYF
.,16,TRBJ1-3,TRBV20-1,CSARDAQATSGNTIYF
.,13,TRBJ2-7,TRBV12-3/TRBV12-4,CASIRNGLYEQYF
few,13,TRBJ1-5,TRBV10-3,CAISGQVNQPQHF
.,15,TRBJ1-6,TRBV5-1,CASSAGLPMDSPLHF
many,16,TRBJ2-3,TRBV5-1,CASSALQNPRSDTQYF
.,16,TRBJ1-5,TRBV7-2,CASSLAQTGLGGPQHF
once,15,TRBJ2-7,TRBV4-3,CASSQGASGSHEQYF
many,13,TRBJ1-1,TRBV5-6,CASSLLLNTEAFF
many,12,TRBJ1-3,TRBV5-6,CASRKEGNTIYF
.,16,TRBJ2-7,TRBV29-1,CSVGLAVFTSGYEQYF
.,17,TRBJ2-1,TRBV28,CASSLSQTSTPEDEQFF
.,14,TRBJ2-5,TRBV4-1,CASSQEWEEETQYF
few,12,TRBJ2-3,TRBV29-1,CSVDGPTDTQYF
.,17,TRBJ1-5,TRBV28,CASSLGRPTRGAQPQHF
few,12,TRBJ1-2,TRBV20-1,CSDSRTGNGYTF
.,14,TRBJ2-3,TRBV7-2,CASSRRDNTDTQYF
.,13,TRBJ1-2,TRBV24-1,CATSEDRSYGYTF
once,12,TRBJ2-1,TRBV10-3,CAIEGLGNEQFF
many,14,TRBJ1-2,TRBV12-3/TRBV12-4,CASSFQGLNYGYTF
few,13,TRBJ2-4,TRBV29-1,CSVGGGRRDIQYF
many,13,TRBJ1-2,TRBV3-1,CASSQTGGYGYTF
.,11,TRBJ2-7,TRBV7-9,CASSSRAEQYF
many,16,TRBJ1-1,TRBV12-3/TRBV12-4,CASSSRGRLLNTEAFF